A selection of T cell receptor beta chains follows, all from one sample in a study of Graves' ophthalmopathy and Graves' hyperthyroidism. TCRdb used MiXCR to reprocess the multiplex PCR reads, holding one entry per CDR3 protein. The sample carries about 700,000 distinct CDR3 sequences, about 44% recorded once. The source material was peripheral blood. The receptors here all came from an adult man with Graves' ophthalmopathy. CDR3s include the opening cysteine and the closing phenylalanine or tryptophan.

cdr3_aa: CATSRGAGTMGGYTF
v_call: TRBV15
j_call: TRBJ1-2

cdr3_aa: CASSPTDNNYGYTF
v_call: TRBV7-9
j_call: TRBJ1-2

cdr3_aa: CSVQAYFSYEQYF
v_call: TRBV29-1
j_call: TRBJ2-7

cdr3_aa: CAISYLGLAGGEGQETQYF
v_call: TRBV10-3
j_call: TRBJ2-5

cdr3_aa: CSVREAGKNQPLHF
v_call: TRBV29-1
j_call: TRBJ1-6

cdr3_aa: CASSALPNSPLHF
v_call: TRBV7-2
j_call: TRBJ1-6

cdr3_aa: CSARPARSYEQYF
v_call: TRBV20-1
j_call: TRBJ2-7

cdr3_aa: CASSYGGQRQETQYF
v_call: TRBV2
j_call: TRBJ2-5

cdr3_aa: CASSHSIVSEQYF
v_call: TRBV3-1
j_call: TRBJ2-7

cdr3_aa: CASSPRTGVSYTF
v_call: TRBV25-1
j_call: TRBJ1-2

cdr3_aa: CASGEPGGRPQHF
v_call: TRBV24-1
j_call: TRBJ1-5

cdr3_aa: CSAGTGNWEQYF
v_call: TRBV20-1
j_call: TRBJ2-7

cdr3_aa: CASSSRTGF
v_call: TRBV7-2
j_call: TRBJ1-4

cdr3_aa: CASSPRTSGSYEQYF
v_call: TRBV5-1
j_call: TRBJ2-7